One and the same sample provided the 6 T cell receptor beta chains below, sequenced in a study of PD-L1 blockade in urothelial cancer. The sample's time point: pretreatment peripheral blood. Measured with immunoSEQ multiplex PCR; TCRdb has only the in-frame clones, and not every one. The table includes around 50,000 clones, approximately 78% detected once. The specimen was PBMCs, collected around atezolizumab (anti-PD-L1) treatment. Receptors were obtained from a man over 45 with urothelial cancer.

This clone was counted between two and nine times. The chain uses TRBV25-1 and TRBJ2-5, with a weak D call TRBD1 (7 bases). V lost 7 bases and J lost 5, with 17 bases in between. The CDR3 runs 14 residues. CDR1 is MGHDK, CDR2 SYGVNS, per germline. The CDR3 sequence is CASMEGGGRETQYF. CDR3 nucleotide sequence: TGTGCCAGCATGGAAGGAGGGGGCCGGGAGACCCAGTACTTC. The full variable domain, in which reference TRBV25-1 and TRBJ2-5 provide the parts outside the CDR3, is EADIYQTPRYLVIGTGKKITLECSQTMGHDKMYWYQQDPGMELHLIHYSYGVNSTEKGDLSSESTVSRIRTEHFPLTLESARPSHTSQYLCASMEGGGRETQYFGPGTRLLVL.

V and J are TRBV6-5 and TRBJ2-1; D unresolved. Per germline, CDR1 MNHEY and CDR2 SVGAGI. Trimming removed 5 bases at V and 0 bases at J, with 8 bases between. The CDR3 has 14 residues. The CDR3 coding sequence is TGTGCCAGCAGTCCGGTGAGCTCCTACAATGAGCAGTTCTTC. Translated: CASSPVSSYNEQFF.

This sequence joins TRBV19 and TRBJ2-1; tentative D call: TRBD2 (5 bases). In germline, CDR1 is LNHDA, CDR2 SQIVND (reference sequence). The V end was cut by 1 base, the J end by 0 bases, with 7 bases between. The CDR3 consists of 15 residues. CDR3 sequence (DNA): TGTGCCAGTAGTATAGGGACTTCCTCCTACAATGAGCAGTTCTTC. It yields the protein CASSIGTSSYNEQFF.

This clone has more than one count but fewer than ten. The CDR3 here is CASKSGEGPGELFF. CDR3 nucleotides: TGTGCCAGTAAGAGCGGAGAGGGCCCCGGGGAGCTGTTTTTT. The rearrangement uses TRBV19 and TRBJ2-2, with D possibly matching TRBD2 (5 bases). CDR3 length: 14 residues. Deletions cut 7 bases from V and 6 bases from J, with 15 bases between. The V gene's germline CDR1 is LNHDA and CDR2 SQIVND (reference sequence).

The V and J genes are TRBV18 and TRBJ1-5; 7 bases are shared with TRBD1. The CDR3 is made up of 15 amino acids. Losses at the gene ends were 3 bases for V and 4 bases for J; bases not matched to a gene: 6. Germline V gene sequence: CDR1 KGHSH, CDR2 LQKENI. The CDR3 bases are TGTGCCAGCTCACCCGACAGGGTCCCTAATCAGCCCCAGCATTTT. It specifies CASSPDRVPNQPQHF.

This chain uses TRBV29-1 with TRBJ1-2; D might be TRBD1 (5 bases). The V and J ends lost 5 bases and 2 bases respectively, with 12 bases between them. The CDR3 consists of 13 residues. The germline gives CDR1 SQVTM, CDR2 ANQGSEA. CDR3 DNA sequence: TGCAGCGTTCATTGGGGGGGAAACTATGGCTACACCTTC. Protein: CSVHWGGNYGYTF. The full variable domain, its missing parts supplied by reference TRBV29-1 and TRBJ1-2, is SAVISQKPSRDICQRGTSLTIQCQVDSQVTMMFWYRQQPGQSLTLIATANQGSEATYESGFVIDKFPISRPNLTFSTLTVSNMSPEDSSIYLCSVHWGGNYGYTFGSGTRLTVV.